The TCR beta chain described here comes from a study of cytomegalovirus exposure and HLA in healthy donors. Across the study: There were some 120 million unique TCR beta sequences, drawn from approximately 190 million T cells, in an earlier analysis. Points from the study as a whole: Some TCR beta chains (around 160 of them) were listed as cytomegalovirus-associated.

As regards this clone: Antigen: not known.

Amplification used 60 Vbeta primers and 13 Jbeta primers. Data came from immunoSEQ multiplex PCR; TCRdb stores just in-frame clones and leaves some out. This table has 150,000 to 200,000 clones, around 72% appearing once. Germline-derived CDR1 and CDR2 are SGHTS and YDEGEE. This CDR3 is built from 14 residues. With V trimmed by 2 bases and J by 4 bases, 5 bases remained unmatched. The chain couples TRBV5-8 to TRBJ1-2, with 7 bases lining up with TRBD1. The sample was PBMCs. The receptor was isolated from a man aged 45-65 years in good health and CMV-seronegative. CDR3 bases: TGTGCCAGCAGCTTCTCCGGGACAGCCTATGGCTACACCTTC. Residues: CASSFSGTAYGYTF.